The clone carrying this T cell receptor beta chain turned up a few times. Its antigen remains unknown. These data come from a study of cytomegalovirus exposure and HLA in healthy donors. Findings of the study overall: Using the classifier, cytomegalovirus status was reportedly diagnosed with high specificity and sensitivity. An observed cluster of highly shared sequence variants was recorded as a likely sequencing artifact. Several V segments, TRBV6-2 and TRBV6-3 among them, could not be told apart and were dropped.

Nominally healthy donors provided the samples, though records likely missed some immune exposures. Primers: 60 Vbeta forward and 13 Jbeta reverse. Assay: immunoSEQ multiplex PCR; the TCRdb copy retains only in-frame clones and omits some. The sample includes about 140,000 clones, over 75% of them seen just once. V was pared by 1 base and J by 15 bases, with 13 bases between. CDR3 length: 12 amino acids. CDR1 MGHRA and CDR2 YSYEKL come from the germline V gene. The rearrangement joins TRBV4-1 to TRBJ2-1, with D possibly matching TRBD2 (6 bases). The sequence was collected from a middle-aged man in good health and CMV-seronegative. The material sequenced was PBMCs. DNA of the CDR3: TGCGCCAGCAGCCAAGCCGGGGGAAGGTGGTTCTTC. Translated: CASSQAGGRWFF.